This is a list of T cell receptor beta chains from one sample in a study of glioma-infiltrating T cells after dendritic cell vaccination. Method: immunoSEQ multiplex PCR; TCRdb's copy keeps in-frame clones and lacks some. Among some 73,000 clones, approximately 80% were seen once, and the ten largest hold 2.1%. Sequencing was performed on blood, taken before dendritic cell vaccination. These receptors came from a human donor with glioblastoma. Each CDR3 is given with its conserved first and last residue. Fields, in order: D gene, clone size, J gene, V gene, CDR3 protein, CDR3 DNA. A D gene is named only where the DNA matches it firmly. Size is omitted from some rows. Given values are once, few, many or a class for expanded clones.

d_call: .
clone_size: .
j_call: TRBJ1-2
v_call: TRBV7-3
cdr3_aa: CASSAGPSWEGYTF
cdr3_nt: TGTGCCAGCAGCGCGGGCCCAAGCTGGGAGGGCTACACCTTC

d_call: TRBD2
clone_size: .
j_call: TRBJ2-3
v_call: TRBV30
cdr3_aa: CAWSRIAGLSTDTQYF
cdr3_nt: TGTGCCTGGAGTCGCATAGCGGGGCTCAGCACAGATACGCAGTATTTT

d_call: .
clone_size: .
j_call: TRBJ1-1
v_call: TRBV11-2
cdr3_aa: CASSPRDIVTEAFF
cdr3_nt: TGTGCCAGCAGCCCCCGGGACATAGTGACTGAAGCTTTCTTT

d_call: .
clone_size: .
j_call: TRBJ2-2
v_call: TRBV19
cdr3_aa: CASSPRGGGGQGNTGELFF
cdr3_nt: TGTGCCAGTAGTCCTCGGGGGGGAGGGGGCCAGGGAAACACCGGGGAGCTGTTTTTT

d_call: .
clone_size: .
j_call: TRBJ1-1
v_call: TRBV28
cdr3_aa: CASSLGGAEAFF
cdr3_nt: TGTGCCAGCAGTTTAGGCGGAGCTGAAGCTTTCTTT

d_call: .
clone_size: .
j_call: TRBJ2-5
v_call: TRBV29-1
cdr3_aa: CSVDRGIETQYF
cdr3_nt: TGCAGCGTTGACCGGGGTATTGAGACCCAGTACTTC

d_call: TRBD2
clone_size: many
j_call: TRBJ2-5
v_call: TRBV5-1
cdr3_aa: CASSSEFGGGQTQYF
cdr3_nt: TGCGCCAGCAGCTCGGAATTCGGGGGGGGACAGACCCAGTACTTC

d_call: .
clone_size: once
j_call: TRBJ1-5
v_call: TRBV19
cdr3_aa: CASSIGGVLRNQPQHF
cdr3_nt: TGTGCCAGTAGTATAGGGGGGGTTTTGCGCAATCAGCCCCAGCATTTT

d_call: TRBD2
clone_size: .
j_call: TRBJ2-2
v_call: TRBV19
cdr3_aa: CASSMPSRLATGELFF
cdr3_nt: TGTGCCAGTAGTATGCCCTCAAGACTAGCAACCGGGGAGCTGTTTTTT

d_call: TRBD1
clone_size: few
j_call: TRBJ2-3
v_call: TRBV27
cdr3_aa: CASSRRTGGDSSTDTQYF
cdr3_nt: TGTGCCAGCAGTCGTCGGACAGGGGGCGATTCTAGCACAGATACGCAGTATTTT